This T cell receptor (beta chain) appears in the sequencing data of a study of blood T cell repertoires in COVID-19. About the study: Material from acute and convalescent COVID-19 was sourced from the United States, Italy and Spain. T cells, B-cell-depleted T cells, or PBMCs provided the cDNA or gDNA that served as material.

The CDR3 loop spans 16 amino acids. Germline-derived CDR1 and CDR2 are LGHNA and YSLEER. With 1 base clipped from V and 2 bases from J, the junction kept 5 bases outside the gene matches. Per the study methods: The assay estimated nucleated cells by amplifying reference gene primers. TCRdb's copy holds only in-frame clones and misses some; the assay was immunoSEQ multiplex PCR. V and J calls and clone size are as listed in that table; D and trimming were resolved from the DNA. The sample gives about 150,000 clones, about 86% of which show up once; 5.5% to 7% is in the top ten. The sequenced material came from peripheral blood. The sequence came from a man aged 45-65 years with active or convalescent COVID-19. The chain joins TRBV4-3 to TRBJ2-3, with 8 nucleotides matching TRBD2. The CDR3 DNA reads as TGCGCCAGCAGCCAAGTGGTAGCGGGACCCACAGATACGCAGTATTTT. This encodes CASSQVVAGPTDTQYF.